The 25 T cell receptor beta chains below come from one sample, sequenced in a study of T cell responses to AZD1222 COVID-19 vaccine. TCRdb keeps only in-frame clones here, not all; method: immunoSEQ multiplex PCR. The sample shows under 150,000 clones, 90% of them seen only once. The starting material was peripheral blood, obtained on day 0 of AZD1222 vaccination. Source of these receptors: an adult in good health.

The chain is built from TRBV19 and TRBJ2-6; D unclear. CDR3 length: 14 residues. The V gene's germline CDR1 is LNHDA and CDR2 SQIVND (reference sequence). Trimming took 3 bases from V and 2 from J, leaving 5 bases between them. CDR3 in amino acids: CASSILAGANVLTF. The DNA for the CDR3 is TGTGCCAGTAGTATCTTGGCTGGGGCCAACGTCCTGACTTTC. The full variable domain, rest sourced from reference TRBV19 and TRBJ2-6, is DGGITQSPKYLFRKEGQNVTLSCEQNLNHDAMYWYRQDPGQGLRLIYYSQIVNDFQKGDIAEGYSVSREKKESFPLTVTSAQKNPTAFYLCASSILAGANVLTFGAGSRLTVL.

V and J are TRBV13 and TRBJ1-2, with D perhaps matching TRBD1 (6 bases). The CDR3 contains 18 residues. Trimming stripped 5 bases from V and 0 bases from J, with 22 bases between. Germline CDR1 reads PRHDT; CDR2 reads FYEKMQ (reference sequence). The CDR3 DNA reads TGTGCCAGCAGCCCCCGGGGGGGCGAGTCCCCCTCTAACTATGGCTACACCTTC. Protein: CASSPRGGESPSNYGYTF. The variable domain in full, completed from reference TRBV13 and TRBJ1-2, reads AAGVIQSPRHLIKEKRETATLKCYPIPRHDTVYWYQQGPGQDPQFLISFYEKMQSDKGSIPDRFSAQQFSDYHSELNMSSLELGDSALYFCASSPRGGESPSNYGYTFGSGTRLTVV.

This clone was detected once. The chain recombines TRBV11-3 with TRBJ1-5; no clear D gene. Trimming cost V 8 bases and J 1 base, with 12 bases left between them. The CDR3 runs 14 residues. Germline V gene sequence: CDR1 SGHNT, CDR2 YENEEA. In DNA, the CDR3 is TGTGCCAGCCGGAACGGGCAAAGCAATCAGCCCCAGCATTTT. Translation: CASRNGQSNQPQHF. Filled out from reference TRBV11-3 and TRBJ1-5, the complete variable domain reads EAGVVQSPRYKIIEKKQPVAFWCNPISGHNTLYWYLQNLGQGPELLIRYENEEAVDDSQLPKDRFSAERLKGVDSTLKIQPAELGDSAVYLCASRNGQSNQPQHFGDGTRLSIL.

The chain carries TRBV6-2 or TRBV6-3 and TRBJ1-1; the D is unclear. This CDR3 contains 14 residues. CDR1 is MNHEY, CDR2 SVGEGT, per germline. Trimming took off 1 base at V and 0 bases at J, with 6 bases between the two ends. CDR3 sequence reads: CASSYFVMNTEAFF. CDR3 sequence (DNA): TGTGCCAGCAGTTACTTCGTCATGAACACTGAAGCTTTCTTT.

This chain connects TRBV3-1 (or the pseudogene TRBV3-2) to TRBJ1-2; no firm D call. This CDR3 has 13 residues. Trimming took 0 bases from V and 5 from J, leaving 7 bases between them. Per germline, CDR1 LGHDT and CDR2 YNNKEL (reference sequence). As DNA, the CDR3 is TGTGCCAGCAGCCAAGATAGAAAGTATGGCTACACCTTC. This gives the protein CASSQDRKYGYTF.

V and J are TRBV7-8 and TRBJ1-1; the D gene is possibly TRBD1 (6 bases). Germline V gives CDR1 SGHVS, CDR2 FQNEAQ. The CDR3 consists of 15 residues. Trimming removed 2 bases from V and 2 bases from J, with 12 bases in between. For the CDR3, the DNA is TGTGCCAGCAGCTTACGGGAGGGGGTAAACACTGAAGCTTTCTTT. Amino acids: CASSLREGVNTEAFF.

The V gene is TRBV18, the J gene TRBJ2-5, with D possibly matching TRBD2 (6 bases). V dropped 4 bases and J dropped 1 base, with 13 bases sitting between them. The germline gives CDR1 KGHSH, CDR2 LQKENI. This CDR3 comprises 15 residues. For the CDR3, the DNA is TGTGCCAGCTCACTTTCTCCCGGGAGCCAAGAGACCCAGTACTTC. Amino acid sequence: CASSLSPGSQETQYF. The variable domain in full, with the rest retrieved from reference TRBV18 and TRBJ2-5, is NAGVMQNPRHLVRRRGQEARLRCSPMKGHSHVYWYRQLPEEGLKFMVYLQKENIIDESGMPKERFSAEFPKEGPSILRIQQVVRGDSAAYFCASSLSPGSQETQYFGPGTRLLVL.

This chain connects TRBV1 to TRBJ1-6; the table's TRBD1 call for D was not verified on the DNA. TRBV1 has pseudogene status. The CDR3 extends over 20 amino acids. CDR3 DNA sequence: TGCACCAGCAGCCAAAATGGGGACAGACGTTTGAGCTCCTATAATTCACCCCTCCACTTT. Encoded protein: CTSSQNGDRRLSSYNSPLHF.

The chain joins TRBV28 to TRBJ2-5; 8 nucleotides align to TRBD1. CDR3 length: 14 residues. Per germline, CDR1 MDHEN and CDR2 SYDVKM. V lost 7 bases, J lost 9 bases, and 13 bases stayed unmatched. Written as DNA, the CDR3 is TGTGCCAGCAACCAACGACAGGGGAGGACTGCCCAGTACTTC. It is translated as CASNQRQGRTAQYF.

The rearrangement uses TRBV2 and TRBJ2-1; 10 bases align to TRBD2. Germline lookup yields CDR1 SNHLY and CDR2 FYNNEI. V dropped 6 bases and J dropped 6; count of bases not matched to a gene: 8. CDR3 size: 15 residues. The CDR3 nucleotides are TGTGCCAGCAGGACCGGGACTAGCGTCCCCAATGAGCAGTTCTTC. Amino acids: CASRTGTSVPNEQFF.

The rearrangement uses TRBV19 and TRBJ1-1; TRBD1 matches at 9 bases. The CDR3 consists of 16 residues. The germline CDR1 and CDR2 sequences are LNHDA and SQIVND (reference sequence). V trimming: 7 bases; J trimming: 3 bases; junction bases outside the gene matches: 12. The CDR3 sequence: CASTGTGIFADTEAFF. DNA for the CDR3: TGTGCCAGTACAGGGACAGGGATTTTTGCGGACACTGAAGCTTTCTTT. Drawing the rest from reference TRBV19 and TRBJ1-1, the complete variable domain is DGGITQSPKYLFRKEGQNVTLSCEQNLNHDAMYWYRQDPGQGLRLIYYSQIVNDFQKGDIAEGYSVSREKKESFPLTVTSAQKNPTAFYLCASTGTGIFADTEAFFGQGTRLTVV.

The chain employs TRBV5-4 and TRBJ2-1; 10 positions agree with TRBD2. Germline CDR1 and CDR2: SGHNT and YYREEE (reference sequence). The CDR3 loop spans 16 amino acids. V lost 4 bases to trimming and J lost 3 bases; unmatched junction nucleotides: 7. CDR3 protein: CASSPYSSGSYNEQFF. The CDR3 DNA reads TGTGCCAGCAGCCCTTACTCTAGCGGGAGCTACAATGAGCAGTTCTTC.

The chain couples TRBV19 to TRBJ1-2, with D perhaps matching TRBD1 (5 bases). CDR3 length: 15 residues. The ends were cut back, 0 bases at V and 4 bases at J, with 12 bases in the middle. The germline gives CDR1 LNHDA, CDR2 SQIVND (reference sequence). DNA of the CDR3: TGTGCCAGTAGTATAGATCGCGACAGCTTCTATGGCTACACCTTC. Protein product: CASSIDRDSFYGYTF. Drawing the rest from reference TRBV19 and TRBJ1-2, the complete variable domain is DGGITQSPKYLFRKEGQNVTLSCEQNLNHDAMYWYRQDPGQGLRLIYYSQIVNDFQKGDIAEGYSVSREKKESFPLTVTSAQKNPTAFYLCASSIDRDSFYGYTFGSGTRLTVV.

The chain joins TRBV7-2 to TRBJ2-3; 14 bases match TRBD2. CDR3 length: 16 residues. V was pared by 2 bases and J by 5 bases, with 3 bases of the junction left unmatched. Germline CDR1 reads SGHTA; CDR2 reads FQGNSA. The CDR3 reads CASSLRLAGGVDTQYF. For the CDR3, the DNA is TGTGCCAGCAGCTTAAGACTAGCGGGAGGGGTAGATACGCAGTATTTT.

The chain joins TRBV5-5 to TRBJ2-6, with unresolved D. V was cut by 0 bases and J by 4 bases, with 11 bases left in between. From germline, CDR1 is SGHKS and CDR2 YYEKEE (reference sequence). This CDR3 spans 16 amino acids. For the CDR3, the DNA is TGTGCCAGCAGCTTGGCCCCTACCGGCGGGGCCAACGTCCTGACTTTC. As protein: CASSLAPTGGANVLTF.

V usage is TRBV28 and J usage is TRBJ2-6; D tentatively reads TRBD1 or TRBD2 (5 bases each). CDR1 is MDHEN and CDR2 is SYDVKM in the germline V gene. V was cut by 4 bases and J by 0 bases, with 13 bases left in between. The CDR3 runs to 17 residues. The DNA of the CDR3 is TGTGCCAGCAGTTACGGGACCACTAACTCTGGGGCCAACGTCCTGACTTTC. This translates into CASSYGTTNSGANVLTF.

This chain uses TRBV30 with TRBJ2-3; 7 bases map to TRBD1. Trimming at V came to 3 bases and at J to 1 base, leaving 4 bases not matched to a gene. Germline loops: CDR1 GTSNPN, CDR2 SVGIG (reference sequence). The CDR3 sequence is 14 residues long. As DNA, the CDR3 is TGTGCCTGGAGGAATACAGGGGGCACAGATACGCAGTATTTT. Translating gives CAWRNTGGTDTQYF. The full variable domain, with the rest looked up from reference TRBV30 and TRBJ2-3, is SQTIHQWPATLVQPVGSPLSLECTVEGTSNPNLYWYRQAAGRGLQLLFYSVGIGQISSEVPQNLSASRPQDRQFILSSKKLLLSDSGFYLCAWRNTGGTDTQYFGPGTRLTVL.

The J gene is TRBJ2-2, the V gene TRBV5-1, with D tentatively TRBD2 (5 bases). V was pared by 1 base and J by 0 bases, with 10 bases between. Germline V gene sequence: CDR1 SGHRS, CDR2 YFSETQ. This CDR3 spans 16 amino acids. This CDR3 is CASSLQDGANTGELFF. In DNA form, the CDR3 reads TGCGCCAGCAGCTTGCAGGACGGGGCGAACACCGGGGAGCTGTTTTTT.

The gene calls are TRBV7-2 and TRBJ2-7, with D maybe TRBD1 (6 bases). V dropped 4 bases and J dropped 3 bases, with 10 bases sitting between them. The CDR3 consists of 13 residues. Germline V lookup: CDR1 SGHTA, CDR2 FQGNSA. The CDR3 protein is CASSSAGDYEQYF. Written as DNA, the CDR3 is TGTGCCAGCAGCTCGGCAGGGGACTACGAGCAGTACTTC.

V is TRBV5-8 and J is TRBJ2-1, with a possible D match to TRBD2 (5 bases). Deletions cut 0 bases from V and 5 bases from J, with 6 bases between. Germline loops: CDR1 SGHTS, CDR2 YDEGEE. This CDR3 is 13 amino acids long. The CDR3 protein is CASSLGLNNEQFF. The CDR3 bases are TGTGCCAGCAGCTTGGGACTAAACAATGAGCAGTTCTTC.

The chain has TRBV5-6 and TRBJ2-3; D is uncertain. Germline V gives CDR1 SGHDT, CDR2 YYEEEE. This CDR3 comprises 13 residues. V gave up 0 bases and J gave up 5 bases, with 7 bases separating them. DNA for the CDR3: TGTGCCAGCAGCTTGGGAATGGAAGATACGCAGTATTTT. Residues: CASSLGMEDTQYF.

J is TRBJ1-1 and V is TRBV9, with D possibly TRBD1 on 6 matching bases. CDR1 and CDR2 from the germline V gene are SGDLS and YYNGEE. V was trimmed by 3 bases and J by 4 bases, leaving 10 bases between them. The CDR3 is 13 amino acids. The CDR3 region has the DNA TGTGCCAGCAGCGAGGGACACCGCACTGAAGCTTTCTTT. It encodes CASSEGHRTEAFF.

The chain couples TRBV2 to TRBJ1-1, with unresolved D. V lost 6 bases and J 7 bases, leaving 12 bases between the germline ends. Per germline, CDR1 SNHLY and CDR2 FYNNEI. The CDR3 runs 12 residues. CDR3 residues: CASSPGGLEAFF. As DNA, the CDR3 is TGTGCCAGCAGCCCCGGCGGCCTTGAAGCTTTCTTT.

The chain's CDR3 is CASSLYADRAGQPQHF. Here the CDR3 DNA reads TGTGCCAGCAGCCTATACGCTGACAGGGCCGGTCAGCCCCAGCATTTT. The genes are TRBV28 and TRBJ1-5, with 7 bases matching TRBD1. Germline assignment: CDR1 MDHEN and CDR2 SYDVKM. The CDR3 loop spans 16 amino acids. The trim removed 6 bases at V and 6 bases at J, leaving 14 bases unmatched. The whole variable domain, filled in from reference TRBV28 and TRBJ1-5, reads DVKVTQSSRYLVKRTGEKVFLECVQDMDHENMFWYRQDPGLGLRLIYFSYDVKMKEKGDIPEGYSVSREKKERFSLILESASTNQTSMYLCASSLYADRAGQPQHFGDGTRLSIL.

This chain joins TRBV28 and TRBJ2-7; possibly TRBD2 for D (5 bases). The CDR3 loop spans 15 amino acids. V shed 2 bases and J shed 3 bases, with 14 bases lying between them. Germline CDR1 reads MDHEN; CDR2 reads SYDVKM. CDR3 region: CASSLLRAVNYEQYF. The CDR3 nucleotides read TGTGCCAGCAGTTTACTGAGAGCGGTTAACTACGAGCAGTACTTC.